This TCR beta chain was recovered during a study of blood T cells in healthy people across ages. This CDR3 spans 15 amino acids. Germline CDR1 reads SGHDT; CDR2 reads YYEEEE. V shed 1 base and J 2 bases; nucleotides not matched to a gene: 3. This clonotype turned up a few times. Through a sample-barcoded 5' primer and a J-beta primer mix, a second PCR was run for roughly 6 to 11 cycles. TCRdb reanalysed the 5' RACE reads using MiXCR and keeps one entry per CDR3 protein. The repertoire holds more than 900,000 distinct CDR3 sequences, with 25% to 35% as singletons. Another study also made use of these data, one on T cells of mothers and their children.

The sample consisted of blood. The chain joins TRBV5-6 to TRBJ2-1; the match to TRBD1 covers 7 bases. This TCR was sampled from a woman in her 40s in good health. CDR3 residues: CASSLRGQPYNEQFF. CDR3 nucleotide sequence: TGTGCCAGCAGCTTGCGGGGACAGCCCTACAATGAGCAGTTCTTC.